This entry concerns a single T cell receptor (beta chain). The antigen remains undetermined. The assay was immunoSEQ multiplex PCR, and TCRdb's table has in-frame clones only and misses some. The sample includes 90,000 to 150,000 clones, 70% to 90% of them seen just once. Both about-4-week and about-12-week second-dose recipients were combined. The source of the sample is a study of T cell responses to AZD1222 COVID-19 vaccine. Findings and limits, study-wide: Among the donors, most were white British and more were female, and clonal diversity was possibly underestimated.

The CDR3 is 14 residues long. V was clipped by 6 bases and J by 5 bases; unmatched bases: 10. Germline V gene data show CDR1 as DFQATT and CDR2 as SNEGSKA (reference sequence). The source was peripheral blood, collected 28 days after the second AZD1222 dose. The V gene is TRBV20-1, the J gene TRBJ2-1; 7 bases agree with TRBD2. The TCR originated in an adult who received the AZD1222 COVID-19 vaccine. The CDR3 spells CSASRRGSNNEQFF. For the CDR3, the DNA is TGCAGTGCAAGTAGGCGGGGGAGCAACAATGAGCAGTTCTTC.